The 30 T cell receptor beta chains in this list originate from one sample, sequenced in a study of early T cells in non-severe SARS-CoV-2 infection. MiXCR, applied by TCRdb to the 5' RACE reads, yields one record per CDR3 protein. In the table there are about 67,000 distinct CDR3 sequences, around a tenth of which are singletons. The specimen sequenced was whole blood. These receptors came from an adult who was a healthcare worker with PCR-confirmed SARS-CoV-2 infection or an uninfected control (not recorded which).

There are many counts of this clonotype. The chain has TRBV7-9 and TRBJ2-3; D remains ambiguous. Germline lookup yields CDR1 SEHNR and CDR2 FQNEAQ (reference sequence). CDR3 length: 14 amino acids. Trimming cost V 0 bases and J 9 bases, with 13 bases left between them. The CDR3: CASSLALGPGTQYF. The CDR3 DNA is TGTGCCAGCAGCTTAGCGCTTGGGCCTGGAACGCAGTATTTT.

The rearrangement uses TRBV6-6 and TRBJ2-7; D may be TRBD2 (6 bases). Germline V lookup: CDR1 MNHNY, CDR2 SVGAGI (reference sequence). This CDR3 region has 13 residues. Trimming took off 7 bases at V and 2 bases at J, with 12 bases between the two ends. CDR3 amino acids: CASTTGTPYEQYF. Here the CDR3 DNA reads TGTGCCAGCACCACCGGGACTCCCTACGAGCAGTACTTC.

V usage is TRBV10-3 and J usage is TRBJ2-2, with 9 nucleotides matching TRBD2. Germline trimming cut 2 bases from V and 5 bases from J; bases unmatched to any gene: 6. This CDR3 is built from 16 residues. Germline values: CDR1 ENHRY, CDR2 SYGVKD. The CDR3 bases are TGTGCCATCAGTGAGACGGCGGGAGGGCGGACCGGGGAGCTGTTTTTT. It specifies CAISETAGGRTGELFF.

V and J are TRBV7-9 and TRBJ2-6, with D uncertain. This CDR3 is built from 14 residues. V shed 3 bases and J shed 9 bases, with 12 bases lying between them. The germline V gene encodes CDR1 SEHNR and CDR2 FQNEAQ (reference sequence). CDR3 sequence: CASSLSLEVNVLTF. The CDR3 nucleotides read TGTGCCAGCAGCTTGTCCCTAGAAGTCAACGTCCTGACTTTC.

This clonotype occurred a few times. V gene TRBV3-1 combines with J gene TRBJ2-7; D not resolved. Germline values: CDR1 LGHDT, CDR2 YNNKEL (reference sequence). The CDR3 is made up of 13 amino acids. The ends were cut back, 1 base at V and 2 bases at J, with 6 bases in the middle. The DNA of the CDR3 is TGTGCCAGCAGCCAAGGAGTGCCCTACGAGCAGTACTTC. It is translated as CASSQGVPYEQYF.

This clonotype was detected a few times. The J gene is TRBJ1-2, the V gene TRBV5-1; no firm D call. V gave up 0 bases and J gave up 4 bases, with 4 bases separating them. Per germline, CDR1 SGHRS and CDR2 YFSETQ. The CDR3 loop spans 12 amino acids. The CDR3 DNA sequence: TGCGCCAGCAGCTTGGACAGCTATGGCTACACCTTC. This codes for CASSLDSYGYTF.

This clonotype was observed at least ten times. The V call is TRBV7-9, the J call TRBJ2-5; 7 bases match TRBD2. Germline V gene data show CDR1 as SEHNR and CDR2 as FQNEAQ (reference sequence). J was trimmed by 1 base and V by 1 base; bases with no gene match: 9. The CDR3 runs to 17 residues. CDR3 in amino acids: CASSLVPRDYRQETQYF. CDR3 sequence (DNA): TGTGCCAGCAGCTTAGTACCCCGGGACTACCGCCAAGAGACCCAGTACTTC.

About this clonotype itself: The junction does not match germline at one end; this may be a read error. This rearrangement joins TRBV20-1 to TRBJ1-5, with D possibly TRBD1 on 6 matching bases. Per the germline V gene, CDR1 is DFQATT and CDR2 is SNEGSKA (reference sequence). CDR3 size: 13 residues. Here the CDR3 reads CSAQRGSKQPQHF. The CDR3 DNA sequence: TGCAGTGCCCAAAGGGGGAGCAAGCAGCCCCAGCATTTT.

This clonotype was found many times. J is TRBJ2-5 and V is TRBV12-3 or TRBV12-4, with 8 positions matching TRBD2. The CDR3 runs to 13 residues. The V and J ends lost 6 bases and 6 bases, in that order; junction bases with no gene match: 6. The CDR3 DNA sequence: TGTGCCAGCAGCCTCAGCGGGGGCAAGACCCAGTACTTC. Its protein product is CASSLSGGKTQYF.

The V and J genes are TRBV7-9 and TRBJ1-2; no firm D call. This CDR3 spans 14 amino acids. Trimming removed 4 bases from V and 1 base from J, with 10 bases in between. Germline V gene sequence: CDR1 SEHNR, CDR2 FQNEAQ (reference sequence). CDR3 residues: CASSSGAGNYGYTF. CDR3 coding DNA: TGTGCCAGCAGCTCCGGTGCGGGTAACTATGGCTACACCTTC.

The table lists this clonotype with many counts. A read error may account for a junction end that differs from germline. This chain links TRBV7-7 with TRBJ2-3; no clear D gene. The germline V gene has CDR1 SSHAT and CDR2 FNYEAQ (reference sequence). This CDR3 is built from 14 residues. The CDR3 sequence: CASSLGIGTDTQYF. In DNA, the CDR3 is TGTGCTAGCAGCTTAGGTATAGGCACAGATACGCAGTATTTT.

This clonotype was detected many times. The V and J genes are TRBV5-1 and TRBJ2-3; TRBD2 matches 7 bases. Trimming removed 0 bases from V and 0 bases from J; junction bases left unmatched: 4. The CDR3 has 16 amino acids. Germline V gene lookup returns CDR1 SGHRS and CDR2 YFSETQ. In nucleotides, the CDR3 is TGCGCCAGCAGCTTGGCGGGTAGCGGGAGCACAGATACGCAGTATTTT. Its protein product is CASSLAGSGSTDTQYF. The full variable domain, completed using reference TRBV5-1 and TRBJ2-3, is KAGVTQTPRYLIKTRGQQVTLSCSPISGHRSVSWYQQTPGQGLQFLFEYFSETQRNKGNFPGRFSGRQFSNSRSEMNVSTLELGDSALYLCASSLAGSGSTDTQYFGPGTRLTVL.

This clonotype occurred a few times. The chain joins TRBV3-1 to TRBJ2-5; D might be TRBD1 or TRBD2, each matching 5 bases. Germline loops: CDR1 LGHDT, CDR2 YNNKEL (reference sequence). The CDR3 contains 14 residues. V was cut by 1 base and J by 1 base, with 7 bases left in between. CDR3 nucleotide sequence: TGTGCCAGCAGCCAAGGAGGGACCCAAGAGACCCAGTACTTC. Translated, it gives CASSQGGTQETQYF.

For the CDR3, the DNA is TGCAGCGTTGCGCAGAACACCGGGGAGCTGTTTTTT. Amino acids: CSVAQNTGELFF. The rearrangement links TRBV29-1 to TRBJ2-2; D remains unclear. The CDR3 is 12 amino acids. V shed 4 bases and J shed 1 base, with 4 bases lying between them. From germline, CDR1 is SQVTM and CDR2 ANQGSEA.

This clonotype was picked up many times. The chain links TRBV6-5 to TRBJ1-1; D might be TRBD1 (6 bases). Trimming left V 6 bases short and J 0 bases short, with 20 bases between. Germline lookup yields CDR1 MNHEY and CDR2 SVGAGI. The CDR3 runs 17 residues. The DNA of the CDR3 is TGTGCCAGCAGGATCGTCTTAGGGGGGGCCGTGAACACTGAAGCTTTCTTT. Encoded protein: CASRIVLGGAVNTEAFF.

The table lists this clonotype with many counts. The chain uses TRBV19 and TRBJ2-5; 8 nucleotides match TRBD1. The CDR3 covers 13 residues. The V and J ends lost 3 bases and 5 bases, in that order; junction bases with no gene match: 2. Looked up from germline, CDR1 is LNHDA and CDR2 is SQIVND (reference sequence). DNA of the CDR3: TGTGCCAGTAGTATTCAGGGGGCGGAGACCCAGTACTTC. Its protein is CASSIQGAETQYF. Complete variable domain (other parts from reference TRBV19 and TRBJ2-5): DGGITQSPKYLFRKEGQNVTLSCEQNLNHDAMYWYRQDPGQGLRLIYYSQIVNDFQKGDIAEGYSVSREKKESFPLTVTSAQKNPTAFYLCASSIQGAETQYFGPGTRLLVL.

There are a few counts of this clonotype. The chain employs TRBV6-1 and TRBJ2-7; TRBD2 agrees at 7 bases. The CDR3 runs 14 residues. Germline V lookup: CDR1 MNHNS, CDR2 SASEGT. The V segment lost 0 bases and the J segment 3 bases; nucleotides outside the gene matches: 2. The CDR3 here is CASSEAGGNYEQYF. The CDR3 DNA is TGTGCCAGCAGTGAAGCCGGGGGGAACTACGAGCAGTACTTC.

This clonotype was found many times. V is TRBV6-4 and J is TRBJ2-2, with D uncertain. This CDR3 spans 14 amino acids. Trimming cost V 2 bases and J 0 bases, with 4 bases left between them. CDR1 MRHNA and CDR2 SNTAGT come from the germline V gene. The CDR3 nucleotides are TGTGCCAGCAGTGACATAGCGAACACCGGGGAGCTGTTTTTT. Protein product: CASSDIANTGELFF.

This clonotype was seen a few times. This chain uses TRBV28 with TRBJ1-1, with unresolved D. CDR3 length equals 11 residues. Per the germline V gene, CDR1 is MDHEN and CDR2 is SYDVKM. Trimming took off 3 bases at V and 5 bases at J, with 4 bases between the two ends. CDR3 in amino acids: CASSFLTEAFF. CDR3 nucleotides: TGTGCCAGCAGTTTTTTAACTGAAGCTTTCTTT.

The chain couples TRBV6-1 to TRBJ2-7; D uncertain. V lost 8 bases, J lost 7 bases, and 18 bases lay in between. The CDR3 is 13 residues long. Germline lookup yields CDR1 MNHNS and CDR2 SASEGT. The CDR3 here is CASATGFPGEQYF. Written as DNA, the CDR3 is TGTGCCAGCGCGACCGGGTTCCCCGGGGAGCAGTACTTC.

The chain couples TRBV21-1 to TRBJ1-6; the DNA was not compared with TRBD1, the D call given in the table. TRBV21-1 is annotated as a pseudogene. The CDR3 extends over 16 amino acids. The CDR3 loop is CASSKGRGVGNSPLHF. The CDR3 DNA reads TGTGCCAGCAGCAAAGGTCGAGGGGTCGGTAATTCACCCCTCCACTTT.

Ten or more counts support this clonotype. CDR3 sequence reads: CASSQDKASWGDWTEAFF. CDR3 coding DNA: TGCGCCAGCAGCCAAGATAAAGCTTCGTGGGGGGACTGGACTGAAGCTTTCTTT. J is TRBJ1-1 and V is TRBV4-1; TRBD1 might be the D (5 bases). V was cut by 0 bases and J by 5 bases, with 22 bases left in between. This CDR3 contains 18 residues. The germline gives CDR1 MGHRA, CDR2 YSYEKL.

The V gene is TRBV12-3 or TRBV12-4, the J gene TRBJ2-3; tentatively, D is TRBD1 or TRBD2 (6 bases each). Trimming shortened V by 4 bases and J by 6 bases, and 14 bases separated the two germline ends. The CDR3 contains 14 residues. The CDR3 region is CASSYGGGADTQYF. For the CDR3, the DNA is TGTGCCAGCAGTTATGGGGGCGGGGCGGATACGCAGTATTTT.

Many counts were recorded for this clonotype. V gene TRBV11-2 combines with J gene TRBJ2-1; 8 nucleotides agree with TRBD2. The ends lost 6 bases at V and 8 bases at J; junction bases unmatched: 15. Germline V gene sequence: CDR1 SGHAT, CDR2 FQNNGV. The CDR3 length is 16 residues. CDR3 sequence reads: CASSLAWGGGSYEQFF. The CDR3 DNA reads as TGTGCCAGCAGTCTAGCTTGGGGCGGGGGGTCCTATGAGCAGTTCTTC. The variable domain in full, completed from reference TRBV11-2 and TRBJ2-1, reads EAGVAQSPRYKIIEKRQSVAFWCNPISGHATLYWYQQILGQGPKLLIQFQNNGVVDDSQLPKDRFSAERLKGVDSTLKIQPAKLEDSAVYLCASSLAWGGGSYEQFFGPGTRLTVL.

This clonotype was detected many times. The chain recombines TRBV7-9 with TRBJ1-2, with 8 bases identical to TRBD1. Germline V CDR1 and CDR2: SEHNR, FQNEAQ (reference sequence). V lost 1 base, J lost 3 bases, and 4 bases stayed unmatched. The CDR3 spans 15 residues. As DNA, the CDR3 is TGTGCCAGCAGCTTAGGGGCAGGGGGCGACTATGGCTACACCTTC. Translation: CASSLGAGGDYGYTF.

This clonotype came up many times. The chain uses TRBV14 and TRBJ1-6; D not certain. This CDR3 is built from 14 residues. V lost 4 bases and J lost 6, with 10 bases in between. CDR1 SGHDN and CDR2 FVKESK come from the germline V gene. CDR3 sequence (DNA): TGTGCCAGCAGCCTTGGAAGCCGTAATTCACCCCTCCACTTT. It yields the protein CASSLGSRNSPLHF.

This clonotype was seen many times. The chain links TRBV18 to TRBJ1-4, with TRBD1 as a possible D gene (6 bases). Trimming removed 2 bases at V and 5 bases at J, with 18 bases between. CDR1 and CDR2 (germline): KGHSH, LQKENI. This CDR3 has 17 residues. CDR3 coding DNA: TGTGCCAGCTCACCAGGAAGGATAAGGGGGGAAAATGAAAAACTGTTTTTT. The encoded protein is CASSPGRIRGENEKLFF.

This clonotype was observed a few times. This chain uses TRBV28 with TRBJ2-1; TRBD2 aligns across 10 bases. Trimming cost V 5 bases and J 5 bases; bases outside gene matches: 9. The germline CDR1 and CDR2 sequences are MDHEN and SYDVKM. CDR3 length: 16 residues. CDR3: CASSLPTSGSDNEQFF. The CDR3 region has the DNA TGTGCCAGCAGTCTCCCGACTAGCGGGTCTGACAATGAGCAGTTCTTC. The complete variable domain, with remaining parts taken from reference TRBV28 and TRBJ2-1, reads DVKVTQSSRYLVKRTGEKVFLECVQDMDHENMFWYRQDPGLGLRLIYFSYDVKMKEKGDIPEGYSVSREKKERFSLILESASTNQTSMYLCASSLPTSGSDNEQFFGPGTRLTVL.

This clonotype appeared many times. J is TRBJ2-1 and V is TRBV11-3; 7 positions match TRBD2. The germline gives CDR1 SGHNT, CDR2 YENEEA. The trim removed 6 bases at V and 1 base at J, leaving 3 bases unmatched. CDR3 length: 14 amino acids. The CDR3 reads CASSPGGSYNEQFF. The CDR3 nucleotides read TGTGCCAGCAGTCCGGGGGGATCCTACAATGAGCAGTTCTTC. Supplemented by reference TRBV11-3 and TRBJ2-1, the full variable domain reads EAGVVQSPRYKIIEKKQPVAFWCNPISGHNTLYWYLQNLGQGPELLIRYENEEAVDDSQLPKDRFSAERLKGVDSTLKIQPAELGDSAVYLCASSPGGSYNEQFFGPGTRLTVL.

This chain connects TRBV12-3 or TRBV12-4 to TRBJ1-3; a possible D gene is TRBD1 (5 bases). V gave up 5 bases and J gave up 7 bases, with 6 bases separating them. CDR3 length: 11 amino acids. In nucleotides, the CDR3 is TGTGCCAGCAGTCGGGGGAACACCATATATTTT. Its translation is CASSRGNTIYF.